These 5 T cell receptor beta chains were all obtained from the same sample, sequenced in a study of T-cell reconstitution after alpha-beta-depleted transplantation in children (dated by TCRdb to 2016 to 2018). Library preparation used PCR. The instrument was an Illumina HiSeq 2500. To normalize quantification of the TCRbeta repertoire, the TCR libraries were built with molecular barcoding that relied on unique molecular identifiers. Using fastp at Q25 and MiXCR, TCRdb reprocessed the public reads and kept productive beta chains. Each CDR3 protein appears once, grouped with its most common genes and DNA. The sample table shows some 340,000 distinct CDR3 sequences, and 10% are seen once. Of the sample, approximately 2.3% is held by the ten largest clones. Sequencing was performed on PBMCs from the stem cell graft donor, taken from the stem cell graft. All receptors come from a human donor who donated a stem cell graft to a child with acute lymphoblastic leukemia.

This clonotype was counted a few times. The chain uses TRBV7-3 and TRBJ2-1, with 7 bases that match TRBD2. J gave up 7 bases and V 5 bases, and 11 bases lay outside the gene matches. Germline V gene data show CDR1 as SGHTA and CDR2 as FQGTGA. This CDR3 has 15 residues. For the CDR3, the DNA is TGTGCCAGCAGCCTATGGGAGGGGAGGTGGAATGAGCAGTTCTTC. It encodes CASSLWEGRWNEQFF.

The chain couples TRBV11-2 to TRBJ2-3, with D possibly matching TRBD2 (7 bases). Germline CDR1 SGHAT, CDR2 FQNNGV. Trimming took off 0 bases at V and 5 bases at J, with 18 bases between the two ends. The CDR3 covers 17 residues. CDR3 DNA: TGTGCCAGCAGCTTAGATGGGGGGGCCTTTACGGGAGATACGCAGTATTTT. Its translation is CASSLDGGAFTGDTQYF.

This clonotype was counted many times. This sequence joins TRBV27 and TRBJ1-5, with TRBD1 as a possible D gene (5 bases). Trimming took 4 bases from V and 0 from J, leaving 16 bases between them. CDR3 length: 17 amino acids. CDR1 is MNHEY and CDR2 is SMNVEV in the germline V gene (reference sequence). The CDR3 spells CASSSSDTFYSNQPQHF. The CDR3 DNA is TGTGCCAGCAGTTCCTCGGACACATTTTATAGCAATCAGCCCCAGCATTTT.

This clonotype was counted at least ten times. The chain joins TRBV6-4 to TRBJ2-3; weak D call: TRBD1 (6 bases). CDR3 length equals 15 residues. The V end was cut by 0 bases, the J end by 1 base, with 8 bases between. Germline V gives CDR1 MRHNA, CDR2 SNTAGT. The CDR3 protein is CASSDSKGGTDTQYF. The DNA for the CDR3 is TGTGCCAGCAGTGACTCAAAGGGGGGCACAGATACGCAGTATTTT.

The chain links TRBV5-5 to TRBJ2-4; no clear D. This CDR3 contains 18 residues. V lost 0 bases to trimming and J lost 0 bases, with 16 bases between them. Germline V gene data show CDR1 as SGHKS and CDR2 as YYEKEE (reference sequence). CDR3: CASSLAGGDSLAKNIQYF. CDR3 in DNA: TGTGCCAGCAGCTTGGCCGGTGGAGATTCTCTAGCCAAAAACATTCAGTACTTC.